The entry below gives a single TCR beta chain sequence along with its context. Its antigen remains unidentified. The length of the CDR3 is 14 residues. Deletions cut 3 bases from V and 0 bases from J, with 8 bases between. Per the germline V gene, CDR1 is GTSNPN and CDR2 is SVGIG (reference sequence). The protocol was immunoSEQ multiplex PCR, while the TCRdb copy is restricted to in-frame clones and leaves out a portion. The data show about 39,000 clones, about 70% seen once. This sample was included in a study of cytotoxic CD8 clonotypes in ibrutinib-treated CLL. Study results and caveats: Increased clonality at ibrutinib response gave way to a return toward baseline at progression. Baseline clonality exceeded age-matched healthy donors and tracked circulating CD8+ T-cell counts.

The material sequenced was PBMCs, taken at disease progression, from a patient treated with ibrutinib. This TCR was sampled from a human donor with chronic lymphocytic leukemia. The chain employs TRBV30 and TRBJ1-4; D not certain. CDR3 region: CAWRWRTTNEKLFF. CDR3 nucleotides: TGTGCCTGGAGGTGGAGGACAACTAATGAAAAACTGTTTTTT.